The sequence of this TCR beta chain was determined in a study of cytomegalovirus exposure and HLA in healthy donors. General observations from the study: Most sequenced TCRs were rare (though some public TCRs occurred in many donors). Later analysis found that TCR beta chains associated with HLA were more clonally expanded than other, equally common chains. The study dropped some indistinguishable V segments, TRBV6-2 and TRBV6-3 among them.

Details on this clone: Its cognate antigen is unknown.

The germline V gene has CDR1 MDHEN and CDR2 SYDVKM. V dropped 5 bases and J dropped 5 bases, with 13 bases sitting between them. The CDR3 loop spans 13 amino acids. The PCR ran on 60 Vbeta and 13 Jbeta primers. Measured with immunoSEQ multiplex PCR; TCRdb has only the in-frame clones, and not every one. The data show roughly 150,000 clones, over 60% seen once. All donors participated as healthy donors of bone marrow. V is TRBV28 and J is TRBJ2-7; D possibly corresponds to TRBD1 (5 bases). The sequenced material came from PBMCs. The clonotype originates from a male donor in good health and CMV-seronegative. The chain's CDR3 is CASSAKGLNEQYF. The CDR3 DNA reads TGTGCCAGCAGTGCTAAGGGGCTGAACGAGCAGTACTTC.